The 18 T cell receptor beta chains below all came from one sample that was sequenced in a study of beta chain features in type 1 diabetes. The whole isolated RNA underwent reverse transcription, so sequencing captured expressed TCRB transcripts. Libraries were prepared by immunoSEQ multiplex PCR; TCRdb keeps only in-frame clonotypes and omits some of them. The sample lists about 160,000 clones, around 10% occurring once. These receptors' antigens are unknown. Study-level findings and limits: Patients with Type 1 diabetes showed moderately but significantly shorter TCRB CDR3s in all four CD4+ subsets.

Sample: central memory CD4+ T cells from blood. The origin of the receptors is a man aged 25-45 years with type 1 diabetes.

A few counts support this clone. The genes are TRBV2 and TRBJ2-7; D possibly corresponds to TRBD1 (7 bases). The CDR3 sequence is 15 residues long. The germline V gene has CDR1 SNHLY and CDR2 FYNNEI. V lost 7 bases to trimming and J lost 0 bases, with 16 bases between them. CDR3 DNA: TGTGCCAGCACCTTTCAGGGGGAGGTCTCCTACGAGCAGTACTTC. It yields the protein CASTFQGEVSYEQYF.

The chain combines TRBV6-5 with TRBJ2-5; D is unresolved. Between the trimmed V and J ends, which lost 2 bases and 1 base, there was a span of 14 bases. Germline CDR1 and CDR2: MNHEY and SVGAGI. CDR3 length equals 16 residues. Written as DNA, the CDR3 is TGTGCCAGCAGTTACGGGCGCCCTCCTCTCCAAGAGACCCAGTACTTC. This encodes CASSYGRPPLQETQYF.

This clone was found many times. The chain couples TRBV27 to TRBJ2-7; tentative D call: TRBD2 (5 bases). The CDR3 sequence is 15 residues long. Germline V gives CDR1 MNHEY, CDR2 SMNVEV (reference sequence). Trimming removed 1 base from V and 4 bases from J, with 14 bases in between. The CDR3 region has the DNA TGTGCCAGCAGTTTATTCGCTAGCTTCTCGTACGAGCAGTACTTC. The encoded protein is CASSLFASFSYEQYF.

This clone was counted only a few times. The rearrangement uses TRBV30 and TRBJ1-5; no clear D gene. CDR1 and CDR2 (germline): GTSNPN, SVGIG (reference sequence). This CDR3 spans 14 amino acids. V lost 5 bases and J lost 0, with 11 bases in between. The CDR3 DNA is TGTGCCTGGTCTAATAAATATAGCAATCAGCCCCAGCATTTT. It codes for CAWSNKYSNQPQHF. The full variable domain, with the rest looked up from reference TRBV30 and TRBJ1-5, is SQTIHQWPATLVQPVGSPLSLECTVEGTSNPNLYWYRQAAGRGLQLLFYSVGIGQISSEVPQNLSASRPQDRQFILSSKKLLLSDSGFYLCAWSNKYSNQPQHFGDGTRLSIL.

The V call is TRBV7-9, the J call TRBJ2-6; D is undetermined. V dropped 0 bases and J dropped 3 bases, with 3 bases sitting between them. CDR3 length equals 14 residues. CDR1 is SEHNR and CDR2 is FQNEAQ in the germline V gene (reference sequence). In nucleotides, the CDR3 is TGTGCCAGCAGCTTAGCCGGTGGGGCCAACGTCCTGACTTTC. Translation: CASSLAGGANVLTF.

The J gene is TRBJ2-7, the V gene TRBV2, with 8 nucleotides matching TRBD2. The germline V gene encodes CDR1 SNHLY and CDR2 FYNNEI. The CDR3 consists of 14 residues. The V segment lost 6 bases and the J segment 6 bases; nucleotides outside the gene matches: 10. CDR3 sequence reads: CASRASGSTIEQYF. The CDR3 DNA reads as TGTGCCAGCAGAGCAAGCGGGAGTACTATCGAGCAGTACTTC.

Note on this clone: Other nucleotide sequences from this sample produce the same CDR3. This rearrangement joins TRBV7-9 to TRBJ1-5, with no clear D. The CDR3 extends over 13 amino acids. V dropped 1 base and J dropped 4 bases, with 5 bases sitting between them. Germline CDR1 SEHNR, CDR2 FQNEAQ (reference sequence). For the CDR3, the DNA is TGTGCCAGCAGCTTAGACGGTAATCAGCCCCAGCATTTT. This codes for CASSLDGNQPQHF.

This chain uses TRBV25-1 with TRBJ1-2; 9 positions agree with TRBD1. Germline V gene sequence: CDR1 MGHDK, CDR2 SYGVNS. V was pared by 4 bases and J by 6 bases, with 3 bases of the junction left unmatched. This CDR3 is 13 amino acids long. The CDR3 here is CASSVQGADGYTF. The DNA for the CDR3 is TGTGCCAGCAGTGTACAGGGGGCGGATGGCTACACCTTC.

This clone was observed a few times. The chain couples TRBV5-4 to TRBJ2-5; D not certain. CDR1 is SGHNT and CDR2 is YYREEE in the germline V gene (reference sequence). V lost 3 bases and J 4 bases, leaving 13 bases between the germline ends. The CDR3 runs to 14 residues. The CDR3 sequence: CASSSIAIRETQYF. The DNA of the CDR3 is TGTGCCAGCAGCTCCATAGCAATCAGAGAGACCCAGTACTTC.

The chain links TRBV29-1 to TRBJ2-5; D perhaps matches TRBD1 (6 bases). Germline CDR1 is SQVTM and CDR2 is ANQGSEA. Trimming left V 7 bases short and J 5 bases short, with 17 bases between. The CDR3 totals 13 residues. This CDR3 reads CSAGTGTTETQYF. Here the CDR3 DNA reads TGCAGCGCCGGAACCGGGACAACGGAGACCCAGTACTTC. The entire variable domain, with the rest obtained from reference TRBV29-1 and TRBJ2-5, is as follows: SAVISQKPSRDICQRGTSLTIQCQVDSQVTMMFWYRQQPGQSLTLIATANQGSEATYESGFVIDKFPISRPNLTFSTLTVSNMSPEDSSIYLCSAGTGTTETQYFGPGTRLLVL.

This clone turned up a few times. V and J are TRBV7-3 and TRBJ2-1; tentative D call: TRBD2 (7 bases). Germline CDR1 reads SGHTA; CDR2 reads FQGTGA. The CDR3 runs 16 residues. Trimming shortened V by 5 bases and J by 0 bases, and 14 bases separated the two germline ends. The CDR3: CASSLGGASSYNEQFF. In DNA form, the CDR3 reads TGTGCCAGCAGCCTGGGGGGGGCAAGCTCCTACAATGAGCAGTTCTTC.

This sequence joins TRBV29-1 and TRBJ1-4; 10 bases map to TRBD1. After removal of 6 bases from V and 7 bases from J, the junction contained 2 bases not matched to a gene. The CDR3 contains 12 residues. CDR1 is SQVTM, CDR2 ANQGSEA, per germline. CDR3 sequence (DNA): TGCAGCGTCCGGGACAGGGGTGAAAAACTGTTTTTT. Translation gives CSVRDRGEKLFF.

The V and J genes are TRBV6-1 and TRBJ2-7; a possible D gene is TRBD2 (6 bases). CDR3 length: 14 residues. CDR1 and CDR2 (germline): MNHNS, SASEGT. Trimming removed 2 bases from V and 2 bases from J, with 10 bases in between. CDR3 in amino acids: CASSESGSAYEQYF. CDR3 nucleotides: TGTGCCAGCAGTGAAAGCGGGTCTGCCTACGAGCAGTACTTC.

This clone appeared many times. This chain links TRBV28 with TRBJ2-1; the D is unclear. CDR1 is MDHEN and CDR2 is SYDVKM in the germline V gene. The CDR3 length is 11 residues. The V end lost 8 bases, the J end lost 7 bases, and 9 bases lay between the germline ends. Here the CDR3 reads CASLTRNEQFF. DNA of the CDR3: TGTGCCAGCCTAACTCGGAATGAGCAGTTCTTC.

This clone was counted between two and nine times. V usage is TRBV19 and J usage is TRBJ2-7, with a tentative D call TRBD1 (6 bases). Germline CDR1 LNHDA, CDR2 SQIVND (reference sequence). Trimming took 6 bases from V and 3 from J, leaving 18 bases between them. The CDR3 loop spans 15 amino acids. For the CDR3, the DNA is TGTGCCAGTAGCATAAACACAGGGACGGGCTACGAGCAGTACTTC. Translating gives CASSINTGTGYEQYF.

The V and J genes are TRBV5-4 and TRBJ2-3; 12 bases map to TRBD2. CDR3 length: 15 amino acids. The J segment lost 6 bases and the V segment lost 6 bases, leaving 8 bases of the junction unmatched. Germline V gives CDR1 SGHNT, CDR2 YYREEE (reference sequence). The CDR3 region has the DNA TGTGCCAGCAACCAGCGACTAGCGGGAGATGATACGCAGTATTTT. Its translation is CASNQRLAGDDTQYF.

This clone has a count of ten or more. The CDR3 nucleotides are TGTGCCAGCAGCCAGGACATACTTAACACTGAAGCTTTCTTT. Protein product: CASSQDILNTEAFF. The chain is built from TRBV4-2 and TRBJ1-1, with D maybe TRBD1 (5 bases). The CDR3 runs to 14 residues. Trimming left V 3 bases short and J 2 bases short, with 10 bases between. The germline V gene encodes CDR1 LGHNA and CDR2 YNFKEQ.

This clone came up a few times. This chain uses TRBV27 with TRBJ2-6; tentative D call: TRBD2 (5 bases). Per germline, CDR1 MNHEY and CDR2 SMNVEV (reference sequence). This CDR3 contains 15 residues. The germline V and J ends were trimmed by 6 bases and 1 base, with 10 bases remaining between them. CDR3 sequence reads: CASRGVGSGANVLTF. The CDR3 region has the DNA TGTGCCAGCAGGGGAGTGGGATCTGGGGCCAACGTCCTGACTTTC.